This TCR beta chain was sequenced during a study of cytomegalovirus exposure and HLA in healthy donors (dated by TCRdb to 2015 to 2018). Turning to the overall study: A later analysis indicated that the 130 or so validation repertoires were generated on the platform also employed for the 700 or so repertoires of the first cohort. High-throughput TCR immunosequencing, statistical association of individual TCRs with disease status, and machine learning were combined to predict cytomegalovirus infection status. The study aimed to test whether signatures of past pathogen exposure could be identified by cataloging public T cell receptors. Besides the first cohort of 500 to 700 subjects, a separate validation cohort made up of about 120 different subjects was used.

Separate from the approximately 670-subject first cohort, the validation cohort of about 120 subjects was the group to which the donors belonged. Trimming takes 5 bases off V and 5 bases off J; junction bases not matched to a gene: 8. Looking up the germline V gene (reference sequence) yields CDR1 SSHAT and CDR2 FNYEAQ. The CDR3 measures 17 amino acids from cysteine to phenylalanine. Of all the DNA, just the CDR3 is kept, 51 bases in frame from base 1. Library prep was done by the immunoSEQ multiplex PCR assay. The source study handled its data this way. A statistical classification framework was developed to diagnose cytomegalovirus status using the catalog of TCR beta chain sequences. This is the immuneACCESS table as TCRdb keeps it, with only in-frame sequences that have V and J called. A part of the clones is gone; compared with another copy, unresolved V genes explain less than half, and the rest is unexplained. The V and J calls and clone size were taken over from that table, and D and trimming were inferred from the DNA. This sample has 140,000 to 150,000 clones in its table, and roughly 92% of those were observed once. The ten largest clones represent 0.6% to 0.85% of the sample.

Details on this clone: There is no known antigen for this receptor. It has no much larger one-base neighbor in the sample; base qualities were not kept.

On the study overall, not on this receptor specifically: Subsequent analysis determined that TCRs grouped into clusters in the first cohort also showed a tendency toward co-occurrence across the 120 or so validation repertoires, and about 93% of cluster scores exceeded 0. In vitro tests confirmed that three of the cytomegalovirus-associated TCR beta chains recognize cytomegalovirus antigens. Most TCR sequences were seen in very few donors, while some public TCRs were found in many individuals. It was suggested by the authors that the approach could potentially be generalized to other disease states and immunological phenotypes. A later analysis had no HLA typing for the validation cohort, so co-occurrence there was scored across all 130 or so repertoires. The classifier was reported to diagnose cytomegalovirus status with high specificity and sensitivity in both the original and validation cohorts. In the study, approximately 160 TCR beta chains were listed as associated with cytomegalovirus.

This sequence uses TRBV7-7 and TRBJ2-5; the junction holds 16 bases that match TRBD2. Sequences were obtained from PBMCs. This clonotype was obtained from a man between 18 and 35 years old in good health and CMV-seronegative. Read as DNA, the sequence is TGTGCCAGCAGCAAGGGACTAGCGGGGGGGATAAGGGAGACCCAGTACTTC. Its translation reads: CASSKGLAGGIRETQYF.